This passage covers 24 T cell receptor beta chains from one sample sequenced in a study of T cells and Merkel cell carcinoma outcomes. Clones were read by immunoSEQ multiplex PCR, and TCRdb kept only the in-frame ones, dropping some. The profile covers roughly 4,000 clones, with more than 85% appearing a single time and 1.5% to 2% taken by the ten largest. The specimen sequenced was tumor tissue from Merkel cell carcinoma. All receptors come from a human donor with Merkel cell carcinoma.

The chain employs TRBV7-9 and TRBJ2-3, with a weak D call TRBD2 (6 bases). V was trimmed by 1 base and J by 1 base, leaving 9 bases between them. The germline V gene encodes CDR1 SEHNR and CDR2 FQNEAQ (reference sequence). The CDR3 loop spans 15 amino acids. CDR3 nucleotides: TGTGCCAGCAGCTTAGGGAGGGCAGGCACAGATACGCAGTATTTT. Residues: CASSLGRAGTDTQYF.

The chain uses TRBV7-3 and TRBJ1-1; possible D gene TRBD1, 5 bases. CDR3 length: 13 residues. Germline CDR1 SGHTA, CDR2 FQGTGA. V lost 2 bases, J lost 1 base, and 5 bases lay in between. The chain's CDR3 is CASSLDRNTEAFF. CDR3 nucleotide sequence: TGTGCCAGCAGCTTAGACAGGAACACTGAAGCTTTCTTT.

The rearrangement joins TRBV5-8 to TRBJ2-5, with 10 positions matching TRBD1. The V segment lost 4 bases and the J segment 4 bases; nucleotides outside the gene matches: 13. The length of the CDR3 is 17 residues. CDR1 is SGHTS, CDR2 YDEGEE, per germline. CDR3 region: CASSIFFGTGVVETQYF. CDR3 bases: TGTGCCAGCAGCATATTTTTCGGGACAGGGGTAGTAGAGACCCAGTACTTC.

The chain carries TRBV5-4 and TRBJ1-5; 9 bases are shared with TRBD1. V lost 4 bases, J lost 6 bases, and 8 bases stayed unmatched. Germline values: CDR1 SGHNT, CDR2 YYREEE (reference sequence). This CDR3 has 15 residues. Here the CDR3 DNA reads TGTGCCAGCAGCGACGGGACAGGGATTCTTCAGCCCCAGCATTTT. Its translation: CASSDGTGILQPQHF.

The V and J genes are TRBV10-3 and TRBJ2-3; D remains unclear. Germline V gives CDR1 ENHRY, CDR2 SYGVKD. The germline V and J ends were trimmed by 6 bases and 6 bases, with 7 bases remaining between them. The CDR3 length is 11 residues. The CDR3 here is CAIRSGDTQYF. In nucleotides, the CDR3 is TGTGCCATCAGGAGTGGTGATACGCAGTATTTT.

This chain links TRBV18 with TRBJ1-1; 8 bases align to TRBD1. Germline V CDR1 and CDR2: KGHSH, LQKENI. J gave up 0 bases and V 4 bases, and 10 bases lay outside the gene matches. There are 17 residues in the CDR3. CDR3 residues: CASSRPGGDKVNTEAFF. The DNA for the CDR3 is TGTGCCAGCTCACGCCCAGGGGGCGATAAGGTGAACACTGAAGCTTTCTTT.

The chain employs TRBV27 and TRBJ2-3, with 7 bases lining up with TRBD2. The CDR3 is made up of 14 amino acids. Germline-derived CDR1 and CDR2 are MNHEY and SMNVEV (reference sequence). Trimming cost V 6 bases and J 9 bases; bases outside gene matches: 12. In nucleotides, the CDR3 is TGTGCCAGCAGAGAGCGGGACTCCTTAACGACGCAGTATTTT. Its protein is CASRERDSLTTQYF.

To note about this clone: The DNA is omitted, as the CDR3 cannot be located on it reliably, and the CDR3 follows TCRdb's listing. V usage is TRBV6-1 and J usage is TRBJ2-2. The CDR3 adds up to 13 amino acids, both ends counted. CDR1 and CDR2 from the germline V gene are MNHNS and SASEGT. The CDR3 loop reads CASSEFGAGELFF.

V and J are TRBV6-5 and TRBJ1-2, with TRBD1 as a possible D gene (6 bases). The germline CDR1 and CDR2 sequences are MNHEY and SVGAGI. This CDR3 region has 13 residues. Trimming left V 2 bases short and J 9 bases short, with 13 bases between. In nucleotides, the CDR3 is TGTGCCAGCAGTTACGCACAGGGCCTGAGCTACACCTTC. Its translation is CASSYAQGLSYTF.

The chain links TRBV6-5 to TRBJ1-5; no clear D gene. The germline V gene has CDR1 MNHEY and CDR2 SVGAGI. V was trimmed by 5 bases and J by 3 bases, leaving 8 bases between them. The CDR3 sequence is 13 residues long. This CDR3 is CASSTDPNQPQHF. CDR3 sequence (DNA): TGTGCCAGCAGTACCGACCCCAATCAGCCCCAGCATTTT.

CDR3 sequence: CSVTTGGTQYF. CDR3 bases: TGCAGCGTAACGACAGGAGGAACCCAGTACTTC. The J gene is TRBJ2-5, the V gene TRBV29-1; maybe TRBD1 (6 bases). The CDR3 runs to 11 residues. The germline V gene has CDR1 SQVTM and CDR2 ANQGSEA. V was shortened by 6 bases and J by 8 bases, with 13 bases between the two germline ends.

The table lists this clone with a count of one. This chain links TRBV11-2 with TRBJ2-5; the match to TRBD1 covers 7 bases. This CDR3 is built from 15 residues. J gave up 2 bases and V 5 bases, and 8 bases lay outside the gene matches. CDR1 and CDR2 from the germline V gene are SGHAT and FQNNGV. CDR3 bases: TGTGCCAGCAGCCCGGTCCGGGACAGACAAGAGACCCAGTACTTC. This translates into CASSPVRDRQETQYF.

The J gene is TRBJ1-2, the V gene TRBV6-1, with a weak D call TRBD1 (5 bases). V lost 2 bases, J lost 4 bases, and 5 bases lay in between. Per the germline V gene, CDR1 is MNHNS and CDR2 is SASEGT. This CDR3 comprises 12 residues. In nucleotides, the CDR3 is TGTGCCAGCAGTGAACAGGGCTATGGCTACACCTTC. Amino acids: CASSEQGYGYTF.

The genes are TRBV5-4 and TRBJ1-4; possibly TRBD1 for D (6 bases). From germline, CDR1 is SGHNT and CDR2 YYREEE (reference sequence). The CDR3 is made up of 14 amino acids. The ends were cut back, 2 bases at V and 7 bases at J, with 12 bases in the middle. The CDR3 sequence: CASSLRGAREKLFF. In DNA form, the CDR3 reads TGTGCCAGCAGCTTACGGGGGGCGCGTGAAAAACTGTTTTTT.

About this clone: The sample contains more than one DNA sequence encoding this CDR3. V usage is TRBV20-1 and J usage is TRBJ1-2; D gene ambiguous. Germline V gives CDR1 DFQATT, CDR2 SNEGSKA (reference sequence). The CDR3 extends over 11 amino acids. The V and J ends lost 6 bases and 1 base respectively, with 6 bases between them. This chain's CDR3 is CSAENNYGYTF. CDR3 DNA sequence: TGCAGTGCCGAAAATAACTATGGCTACACCTTC.

The chain carries TRBV29-1 and TRBJ1-2, with TRBD1 identical over 7 bases. CDR1 is SQVTM, CDR2 ANQGSEA, per germline. The CDR3 has 12 amino acids. V dropped 6 bases and J dropped 6; count of bases not matched to a gene: 7. The CDR3 DNA follows: TGCAGCGTCGAAACAGGGGATAATGGCTACACCTTC. It specifies CSVETGDNGYTF. Full variable domain (remainder filled in from reference TRBV29-1 and TRBJ1-2): SAVISQKPSRDICQRGTSLTIQCQVDSQVTMMFWYRQQPGQSLTLIATANQGSEATYESGFVIDKFPISRPNLTFSTLTVSNMSPEDSSIYLCSVETGDNGYTFGSGTRLTVV.

The J gene is TRBJ2-7, the V gene TRBV7-2; D is uncertain. V lost 0 bases, J lost 6 bases, and 9 bases lay in between. The CDR3 is made up of 13 amino acids. In germline, CDR1 is SGHTA, CDR2 FQGNSA. In nucleotides, the CDR3 is TGTGCCAGCAGCTTAGCGTACAACTCCGAGCAGTACTTC. It is translated as CASSLAYNSEQYF.

The chain links TRBV19 to TRBJ2-6, with 7 bases matching TRBD1. The CDR3 loop spans 15 amino acids. The germline V gene has CDR1 LNHDA and CDR2 SQIVND (reference sequence). Trimming cost V 8 bases and J 3 bases; bases outside gene matches: 7. The CDR3 DNA follows: TGTGCCAGTTCGCCGACAGGGTTTGGGGCCAACGTCCTGACTTTC. This gives the protein CASSPTGFGANVLTF. Full variable domain (rest looked up from reference TRBV19 and TRBJ2-6): DGGITQSPKYLFRKEGQNVTLSCEQNLNHDAMYWYRQDPGQGLRLIYYSQIVNDFQKGDIAEGYSVSREKKESFPLTVTSAQKNPTAFYLCASSPTGFGANVLTFGAGSRLTVL.

This clone was observed a single time. The chain couples TRBV7-9 to TRBJ2-7; D is uncertain. V dropped 4 bases and J dropped 1 base, with 5 bases sitting between them. Germline assignment: CDR1 SEHNR and CDR2 FQNEAQ (reference sequence). This CDR3 region has 12 residues. CDR3 nucleotide sequence: TGTGCCAGCAGCTATGGATCCTACGAGCAGTACTTC. Translating gives CASSYGSYEQYF.

The genes are TRBV27 and TRBJ1-2, with D uncertain. V lost 4 bases and J 3 bases, leaving 12 bases between the germline ends. CDR3 length: 14 amino acids. Germline V CDR1 and CDR2: MNHEY, SMNVEV (reference sequence). The CDR3: CASSSNGWDYGYTF. DNA for the CDR3: TGTGCCAGCAGTTCTAACGGCTGGGACTATGGCTACACCTTC.

This chain links TRBV6-5 with TRBJ2-7; no firm D call. The germline V gene has CDR1 MNHEY and CDR2 SVGAGI. There are 14 residues in the CDR3. Trimming pared 6 bases from V and 3 bases from J, leaving 15 bases between. CDR3 in DNA: TGTGCCAGCAGGACCCGGGTGGGCGGCTACGAGCAGTACTTC. Translated, it gives CASRTRVGGYEQYF.

This chain joins TRBV2 and TRBJ1-5, with a weak D call TRBD1 (5 bases). Germline V lookup: CDR1 SNHLY, CDR2 FYNNEI. The V and J ends lost 1 base and 8 bases respectively, with 12 bases between them. The CDR3 has 14 residues. As DNA, the CDR3 is TGTGCCAGCAGTGAAGGTGGACATAGAAAGCCCCAGCATTTT. It translates to CASSEGGHRKPQHF.

The V call is TRBV19, the J call TRBJ1-5; no clear D. Germline V gene data show CDR1 as LNHDA and CDR2 as SQIVND (reference sequence). This CDR3 contains 14 residues. V lost 5 bases and J lost 6, with 14 bases in between. In DNA, the CDR3 is TGTGCCAGTAGTGCCGACTACGTCTTTCAGCCCCAGCATTTT. It codes for CASSADYVFQPQHF.

The chain couples TRBV9 to TRBJ1-1; D not certain. This CDR3 is built from 14 residues. The ends were cut back, 4 bases at V and 7 bases at J, with 17 bases in the middle. Germline values: CDR1 SGDLS, CDR2 YYNGEE. CDR3 region: CASSPGGPSLEAFF. CDR3 bases: TGTGCCAGCAGCCCTGGAGGACCGTCTCTTGAAGCTTTCTTT. Together with reference TRBV9 and TRBJ1-1, the CDR3 gives the full variable domain: DSGVTQTPKHLITATGQRVTLRCSPRSGDLSVYWYQQSLDQGLQFLIQYYNGEERAKGNILERFSAQQFPDLHSELNLSSLELGDSALYFCASSPGGPSLEAFFGQGTRLTVV.